This is a list of T cell receptor beta chains from one sample in a study of tumour-infiltrating T cells in Burkitt lymphoma. Produced via immunoSEQ multiplex PCR; TCRdb's table is partial and in-frame only. There are 43,000 or so clones in the sample; about a third occur only once, and 2.9% lies in the top ten. The sample was tumor tissue. These receptors all stem from a human donor with Burkitt lymphoma. CDR3s include the opening cysteine and the closing phenylalanine or tryptophan. The order of the fields is V gene, clone size, D gene, J gene, CDR3 DNA, CDR3 protein. The D gene is left open where the match is weak. Rows give clone size only sometimes, using once, few, many, or a class for an expanded clone.

>TRBV21-1|once|-|TRBJ1-5
TGTGCCAGCAGCAGACGGGAACAGGAGCACAATCAGCCCCAGCATTTT
CASSRREQEHNQPQHF
>TRBV4-3|few|-|TRBJ1-6
TGCGCCAGCAGCCAAGAGGGACACGGGGATTCACCCCTCCACTTT
CASSQEGHGDSPLHF
>TRBV10-3|-|TRBD1|TRBJ2-5
TGTGCCATCAGTGGGGGACAGGGGGCGTGGGAGACCCAGTACTTC
CAISGGQGAWETQYF
>TRBV2|-|TRBD2|TRBJ2-2
TGTGCCAGCAGGGGGGGGCTAGCGGGGCTAAACACCGGGGAGCTGTTTTTT
CASRGGLAGLNTGELFF
>TRBV2|-|-|TRBJ2-7
TGTGCCAGCGGACAGCTAGCGAGGAAAGGGAACGAGCAGTACTTC
CASGQLARKGNEQYF
>TRBV7-8|few|-|TRBJ1-5
TGTGCCAGCAGCTTTCGTGGTTATCAGCCCCAGCATTTT
CASSFRGYQPQHF
>TRBV5-1|-|-|TRBJ1-1
TGCGCCAGCAGCTGGGGGGGGATGGGGGAGGAAGCTTTCTTT
CASSWGGMGEEAFF
>TRBV6-5|-|TRBD1|TRBJ2-1
TGTGCCAGCAGCAAAACCGGGACAGGGCTCTTCTTC
CASSKTGTGLFF
>TRBV27|few|-|TRBJ1-1
TGTGCCAGCAGTTTAAGTTGGGGGCTGAGCACTGAAGCTTTCTTT
CASSLSWGLSTEAFF
>TRBV5-4|few|-|TRBJ1-1
TGTGCCAGCAGCTTTTACAGAGCGAACACTGAAGCTTTCTTT
CASSFYRANTEAFF
>TRBV6-5|-|TRBD1|TRBJ1-5
TGTGCCAGCAGTTCAGACAGGGCCAGTCAGCCCCAGCATTTT
CASSSDRASQPQHF
>TRBV5-1|-|-|TRBJ2-1
TGCGCCAGCAGCATCGGAGTCCACAATGAGCAGTTCTTC
CASSIGVHNEQFF
>TRBV5-4|few|-|TRBJ2-3
TGTGCCAGCAGCTTGGCCGAGGGGCGGGATACGCAGTATTTT
CASSLAEGRDTQYF
>TRBV4-1|-|-|TRBJ1-4
TGCGCCAGCAGCCGCCAGACCCAGGGTGGGGAAAAACTGTTTTTT
CASSRQTQGGEKLFF
>TRBV4-2|few|-|TRBJ1-3
TGTGCCAGCGCTGGTCTAGTCTCTGGAAACACCATATATTTT
CASAGLVSGNTIYF
>TRBV4-2|many|TRBD1|TRBJ2-4
TGTGCCAGCAGCCAGGACAGGCTGGGTGAAAACATTCAGTACTTC
CASSQDRLGENIQYF
>TRBV5-6|-|TRBD1|TRBJ1-1
TGTGCCAGCAGCTGGGGACAGGGTGGCACTGAAGCTTTCTTT
CASSWGQGGTEAFF
>TRBV29-1|-|-|TRBJ1-1
TGCAGCGTTTTGCCGAATAGACATACGAACACTGAAGCTTTCTTT
CSVLPNRHTNTEAFF
>TRBV19|-|-|TRBJ2-2
TGTGCCAGTAGTATAGGGCCGAACACCGGGGAGCTGTTTTTT
CASSIGPNTGELFF
>TRBV5-1|-|TRBD2|TRBJ2-3
TGCGCCAGCAGCTTGGTAGGGGCGGGGGGAACAGATACGCAGTATTTT
CASSLVGAGGTDTQYF
>TRBV20-1|few|-|TRBJ1-2
TGCAGTGCTTACAGGGATGGCTACACCTTC
CSAYRDGYTF
>TRBV30|-|TRBD1|TRBJ1-1
TGTGCCTGGAGGGGGACAGCCAGCACTGAAGCTTTCTTT
CAWRGTASTEAFF
>TRBV7-2|-|-|TRBJ1-1
TGTGCCAGCAGCTTACAAGGGGGACGAGCGACTGAAGCTTTCTTT
CASSLQGGRATEAFF
>TRBV9|-|-|TRBJ1-3
TGTGCCAGCAGCGTCGGAGGAAACACCATATATTTT
CASSVGGNTIYF
>TRBV5-1|-|-|TRBJ1-2
TGCGCCAGCAGCCAAGACAGTTATGGCTACACCTTC
CASSQDSYGYTF